A selection of T cell receptor beta chains follows, all from one sample in a study of blood T cell repertoires in COVID-19. Data came from immunoSEQ multiplex PCR; TCRdb stores just in-frame clones and leaves some out. This table has tens of thousands of clones, more than 80% appearing once. Sample: peripheral blood. These receptors all stem from a woman over 75 with acute or convalescent COVID-19. CDR3s include the opening cysteine and the closing phenylalanine or tryptophan. Fields, in order: V gene, clone size, D gene, J gene, CDR3 DNA, CDR3 protein. The D gene is left open where the match is weak. Size values are once, few and many counts, or a class for expanded clones, and some rows have none.

TRBV11-3	few	NA	TRBJ2-1	TGTGCCAGCAGCTTAGCTAGCTCCTACAATGAGCAGTTCTTC	CASSLASSYNEQFF
TRBV2	NA	NA	TRBJ1-5	TGTGCCAGCCTCGGGCGCGGGAACAATCAGCCCCAGCATTTT	CASLGRGNNQPQHF
TRBV5-1	once	NA	TRBJ1-6	TGCGCCAGCAGCTTGGGACCCTTCGGGGGGGGCTCTTCACCCCTCCACTTT	CASSLGPFGGGSSPLHF
TRBV6-5	NA	TRBD2	TRBJ2-1	TGTGCCAGCAAAGAACTAGCGGGGGATGGGGGTGAGCAGTTCTTC	CASKELAGDGGEQFF
TRBV19	few	TRBD1	TRBJ1-3	TGTGCCAGTAGTGGGTTAAACCGGGACAGGTCGGGGAACACCATATATTTT	CASSGLNRDRSGNTIYF
TRBV18	NA	TRBD1	TRBJ1-3	TGTGCCAGCTCACCACCGACAGGGCCCTACTCTGGAAACACCATATATTTT	CASSPPTGPYSGNTIYF
TRBV14	NA	NA	TRBJ1-2	TGTGCCAGCAGCCAAGCCCGGATCCGGGATTGGAAATATGGCTACACCTTC	CASSQARIRDWKYGYTF
TRBV19	few	NA	TRBJ1-5	TGTGCCAGTAGATCAGGAGCGAGGGTCTGGCAGCCCCAGCATTTT	CASRSGARVWQPQHF
TRBV5-1	once	NA	TRBJ1-2	TGCGCCAGCAGCTTTCGTCCCCTAGCTAACTATGGCTACACCTTC	CASSFRPLANYGYTF
TRBV7-9	NA	TRBD2	TRBJ2-1	TGTGCCAGCAGCTTAGGTCGGGGGGGCCTGGATGAGCAGTTCTTC	CASSLGRGGLDEQFF
TRBV5-1	many	NA	TRBJ2-7	TGCGCCAGCAGCCCCGCTGGGGCGGTAAAAATTATTTGGGAGCAGTACTTC	CASSPAGAVKIIWEQYF
TRBV2	many	NA	TRBJ1-1	TGTGCCAGCACTCCTGGGAGACCTGAAGCTTTCTTT	CASTPGRPEAFF
TRBV10-1	once	TRBD2	TRBJ2-1	TGCGCCAGCAAGAGTACTAGCGGTGAGCAGTTCTTC	CASKSTSGEQFF
TRBV5-1	once	NA	TRBJ1-4	TGCGCCAGCAGCTTGTCCCTAACGAGGAGTGAAAAACTGTTTTTT	CASSLSLTRSEKLFF
TRBV14	NA	TRBD2	TRBJ2-3	TGTGCCAGCAGCCACTGGGGACTAGCGGGAGGAGTTGCAGATACGCAGTATTTT	CASSHWGLAGGVADTQYF
TRBV5-1	NA	NA	TRBJ2-6	TGCGCCAGCAGCTTGGGGCTCACAGGGGGGGCCAACGTCCTGACTTTC	CASSLGLTGGANVLTF
TRBV2	NA	NA	TRBJ2-7	TGTGCCAGCCCGGGCGCCTCGGGGTTGACCTACGAGCAGTACTTC	CASPGASGLTYEQYF
TRBV30	NA	TRBD1	TRBJ1-5	TGTGCCTGGAGTGGACAGGGGGCAGGGCCCCAGCATTTT	CAWSGQGAGPQHF
TRBV7-6	NA	TRBD1	TRBJ1-2	TGTGCCAGCAGCTTAAGCCGCAGGGGGGACAGGCAGGGCTACACCTTC	CASSLSRRGDRQGYTF
TRBV3-1/TRBV3-2	NA	NA	TRBJ2-3	TGTGCCAGCAGCCAAGATCTGACAGGCCGAGGAGGGTATTTT	CASSQDLTGRGGYF
TRBV29-1	NA	TRBD1	TRBJ1-4	TGCAGCGTCCAGGGGGCAGGGGAAAAACTGTTTTTT	CSVQGAGEKLFF
TRBV29-1	NA	TRBD2	TRBJ2-1	TGCAGCGTTGAGGTTAGCGGGAGCTCCTACAATGAGCAGTTCTTC	CSVEVSGSSYNEQFF
TRBV10-1	few	NA	TRBJ2-1	TGCGCCAGCAGTTCGGGCAGGGGCTACAATGAGCAGTTCTTC	CASSSGRGYNEQFF
TRBV7-2	few	NA	TRBJ1-2	TGTGCCAGCAGTCCAGATCTCGGGGGCTACACCTTC	CASSPDLGGYTF
TRBV7-3	few	NA	TRBJ2-1	TGTGCCAGCAGCTCCAACCCCGCCGCCGTGAGTGAGCAGTTCTTC	CASSSNPAAVSEQFF
TRBV3-1/TRBV3-2	NA	TRBD2	TRBJ2-7	TGTGCCAGCAGCCAAGGAAGTATAGCGGGGGTCTCGGAGCAGTACTTC	CASSQGSIAGVSEQYF
TRBV19	NA	TRBD2	TRBJ2-5	TGTGCCAGTAGTAGAGGGGTTAGCGGGGGGGCGGAGACCCAGTACTTC	CASSRGVSGGAETQYF
TRBV3-1/TRBV3-2	NA	TRBD2	TRBJ2-1	TGTGCCAGCAGCCAAGCCGCCGGGACTAGCGTGCACAATGAGCAGTTCTTC	CASSQAAGTSVHNEQFF
TRBV5-1	NA	NA	TRBJ2-7	TGCGCCAGCAGCATCCAGGACAGATACTACGAGCAGTACTTC	CASSIQDRYYEQYF
TRBV3-1/TRBV3-2	NA	TRBD2	TRBJ2-3	TGTGCCAGCAGCCAGCCACTAGCGGGGCACACAGATACGCAGTATTTT	CASSQPLAGHTDTQYF
TRBV6-5	once	TRBD2	TRBJ2-7	TGTGCCAGCAGTTACGGACTAGCGGGCTCCTACGAGCAGTACTTC	CASSYGLAGSYEQYF
TRBV18	NA	TRBD1	TRBJ2-7	TGTGCCAGCTCACGCCCCGGGACAGGGGAGAACGAGCAGTACTTC	CASSRPGTGENEQYF
TRBV29-1	NA	NA	TRBJ2-7	TGCAGCGTTACGACAGTCACCTCCTACGAGCAGTACTTC	CSVTTVTSYEQYF
TRBV28	NA	NA	TRBJ2-4	TGTGCCAGCAGGGGAGTTCTAGCCAAAAACATTCAGTACTTC	CASRGVLAKNIQYF
TRBV15	NA	NA	TRBJ1-1	TGTGCCACCAGCAGAGACCGGGGGGGGGACACTGAAGCTTTCTTT	CATSRDRGGDTEAFF
TRBV19	NA	NA	TRBJ2-3	TGTGCCAGTAGTAAGGTGGGGCAGATGGTAGATACGCAGTATTTT	CASSKVGQMVDTQYF
TRBV19	once	TRBD1	TRBJ2-7	TGTGCCAGTAGTATCGGGACAGGGGTCTCAGAGCAGTACTTC	CASSIGTGVSEQYF
TRBV19	NA	TRBD1	TRBJ2-7	TGTGCCAGTAGTATAACCGGGACAGGGGCCTACGAGCAGTACTTC	CASSITGTGAYEQYF
TRBV10-1	NA	NA	TRBJ2-1	TGCGCCCCAGGTTGCGGGACCTCCTACAATGAGCAGTTCTTC	CAPGCGTSYNEQFF
TRBV5-1	NA	TRBD1	TRBJ1-6	TGCGCCAGCACGGGACAGGAGGATTCACCCCTCCACTTT	CASTGQEDSPLHF
TRBV2	NA	TRBD2	TRBJ2-5	TGTGCCAGCAGTGAAGGTAGGGGACTAGGAGAGACCCAGTACTTC	CASSEGRGLGETQYF
TRBV7-6	NA	TRBD2	TRBJ2-5	TGTGCCAGCAGCCCCCTAGCGGGGACCCAAGAGACCCAGTACTTC	CASSPLAGTQETQYF
TRBV25-1	NA	TRBD2	TRBJ2-1	TGTGCCAGCAGTGAATGGCAAGCGGGAGGAGATGAGCAGTTCTTC	CASSEWQAGGDEQFF
TRBV27	NA	TRBD2	TRBJ2-1	TGTGCCAGCAATAGAGCGGGAGGGAGCTCCTACAATGAGCAGTTCTTC	CASNRAGGSSYNEQFF
TRBV6-2/TRBV6-3	NA	TRBD2	TRBJ2-3	TGTGCCAGCAGTTACGACCTGACTAGCTTGGCAGATACGCAGTATTTT	CASSYDLTSLADTQYF
TRBV5-4	few	TRBD2	TRBJ2-2	TGTGCCAGCAGCCGAGGGACTAGCGGGCTCACCGGGGAGCTGTTTTTT	CASSRGTSGLTGELFF
TRBV3-1/TRBV3-2	once	TRBD2	TRBJ2-1	TGTGCCAGCAGCCTAGCGGGAGATAACAATGAGCAGTTCTTC	CASSLAGDNNEQFF
TRBV30	NA	TRBD1	TRBJ1-1	TGTGCCTGGATTGCCGGGACAGCGAACACTGAAGCTTTCTTT	CAWIAGTANTEAFF
TRBV6-1	NA	NA	TRBJ1-1	TGTGCCAGCAGTGGAAGCATCCAGGGGTTGAACACTGAAGCTTTCTTT	CASSGSIQGLNTEAFF
TRBV18	once	NA	TRBJ1-2	TGTGCCAGCTCACCTCAACCACAGGGCGACTATGGCTACACCTTC	CASSPQPQGDYGYTF
TRBV5-1	NA	NA	TRBJ1-4	TGCGCCAGCAGCCTACGAGGCGAAAAACTGTTTTTT	CASSLRGEKLFF
TRBV7-2	NA	NA	TRBJ2-7	TGTGCCAGCAGCCCAGCCTACGAGCAGTACTTC	CASSPAYEQYF
TRBV14	NA	TRBD2	TRBJ2-7	TGTGCCAGCAGCCTTTTAGCGGGGTCGGTACAGCAGTACTTC	CASSLLAGSVQQYF
TRBV11-2	NA	NA	TRBJ1-2	TGTGCCAGCAGCCCAGACGCAGGATATGGCTACACCTTC	CASSPDAGYGYTF